This TCR beta chain emerged from a study of T cell responses to AZD1222 COVID-19 vaccine. Findings and caveats of the study: At 160-218 and 743-854, vaccine-associated CD4 TCRs were dominant, and they spanned spike.

Comment on this clone: Its matching antigen is unknown.

The repertoire was sequenced with immunoSEQ multiplex PCR; TCRdb's copy has only in-frame clones and lacks some. There are about 92,000 clones in the sample; 88% occur only once, and 2.5% to 3% lies in the top ten. The CDR3 is 16 residues long. CDR1 is SGHDT, CDR2 YYEEEE, per germline. The V segment lost 4 bases and the J segment 3 bases; nucleotides outside the gene matches: 7. The chain uses TRBV5-6 and TRBJ1-1, with 12 positions matching TRBD1. The TCR comes from an adult in good health. The sample here was peripheral blood, taken on day 0 of AZD1222 vaccination. The DNA of the CDR3 is TGTGCCAGCAGCCGGGACAGGGGGCGATATGACACTGAAGCTTTCTTT. Its translation is CASSRDRGRYDTEAFF.